These T cell receptor beta chains were read from a single sample in a study of blood T cell repertoires in COVID-19. Measured with immunoSEQ multiplex PCR; TCRdb has only the in-frame clones, and not every one. The sample lists 93,000 or so clones, more than 80% occurring once. The sequencing sample was made of peripheral blood. All receptors come from a woman in her sixties or seventies with acute or convalescent COVID-19. Both conserved end residues are part of each CDR3. Each record gives: V gene, clone size, CDR3 protein. Size is omitted from some rows. Given values are once, few, many or a class for expanded clones.

TRBV5-1 NA CASSSPTGGSEQYF
TRBV25-1 NA CASSDDRSVEQYF
TRBV20-1 NA CSASFPDTQYF
TRBV18 NA CASSPRGGRGTEAFF
TRBV27 few CAHLRDRGRSPLEAFF
TRBV9 NA CASSVGHTGELFF
TRBV5-1 NA CASSLGDTNYGYTF
TRBV9 NA CASSVGTSGHYEQYF
TRBV20-1 NA CSASGTQGADTEAFF
TRBV6-5 once CASSYSTGNTEAFF
TRBV5-4 NA CASSLWRGRQADTQYF